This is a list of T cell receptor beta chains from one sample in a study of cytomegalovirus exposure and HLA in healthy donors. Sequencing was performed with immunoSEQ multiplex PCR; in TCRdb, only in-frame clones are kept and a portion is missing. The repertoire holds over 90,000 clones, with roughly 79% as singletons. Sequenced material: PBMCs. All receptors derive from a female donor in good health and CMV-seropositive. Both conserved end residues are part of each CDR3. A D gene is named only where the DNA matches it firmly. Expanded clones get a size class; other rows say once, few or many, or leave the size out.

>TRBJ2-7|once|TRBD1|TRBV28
TGTGCCAGCAGCCCCCGAGACAGGGTAAATGGGCAGTACTTC
CASSPRDRVNGQYF
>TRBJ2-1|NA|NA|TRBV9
TGTGCCAGCAGCGCCAAACTCGCCTCGAGCTCCTACAATGAGCAGTTCTTC
CASSAKLASSSYNEQFF
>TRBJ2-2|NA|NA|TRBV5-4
TGTGCCAGCAGCTTGGATGGGGCCGCGAACACCGGGGAGCTGTTTTTT
CASSLDGAANTGELFF
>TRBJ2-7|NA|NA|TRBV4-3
TGCGCCAGCAGCCAAGATCGGGGCGGGAACTCCTACGAGCAGTACTTC
CASSQDRGGNSYEQYF
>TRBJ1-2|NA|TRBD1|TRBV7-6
TGTGCCAGCAGCCAGACAGGGATCTATGGCTACACCTTC
CASSQTGIYGYTF
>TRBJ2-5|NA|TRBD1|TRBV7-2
TGTGCCAGCGGGCTTAGGGGGACAGGGGAGACCCAGTACTTC
CASGLRGTGETQYF
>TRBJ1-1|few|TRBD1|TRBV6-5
TGTGCCAGCAGTAAACGGACAGGGGGCACTGAAGCTTTCTTT
CASSKRTGGTEAFF
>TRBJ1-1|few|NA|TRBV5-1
TGCGCCAGCAGCTTCAATCGGGGGACTGAAGCTTTCTTT
CASSFNRGTEAFF
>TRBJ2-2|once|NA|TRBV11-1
TGTGCCAGCAGCTTAGGCCGCGCCGGGGAGCTGTTTTTT
CASSLGRAGELFF
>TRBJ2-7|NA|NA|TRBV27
TGTGCCAGCAGGCCTTCGCGTGCCTACGAGCAGTACTTC
CASRPSRAYEQYF